This passage covers 9 T cell receptor beta chains from one sample sequenced in a study of B cell selection in AIRE deficiency (dated by TCRdb to about 2019). Regulatory T cells were sorted as cells that were CD4+CD25hiCD127low/negative. Library method: the immunoSEQ multiplex PCR assay. The table comes from immuneACCESS by way of TCRdb, which keeps in-frame sequences with V and J called. Part of the clones is missing from these tables; in studies checked, under half for an unresolved V gene and the rest for unknown reasons. Across this sample there are about 26,000 clones, with roughly 90% seen only once. The ten largest make up about 1.1% of the sample. The material sequenced was CD4+CD25+ Tregs sorted from PBMCs. The source is a human donor in good health.

The genes are TRBV19 and TRBJ2-5; D unclear. There are 13 residues in the CDR3. Germline assignment: CDR1 LNHDA and CDR2 SQIVND (reference sequence). V shed 6 bases and J shed 3 bases, with 11 bases lying between them. CDR3: CASREIQKETQYF. CDR3 DNA sequence: TGTGCCAGTAGGGAGATTCAAAAAGAGACCCAGTACTTC.

This clone was observed once. The gene calls are TRBV21-1 and TRBJ2-3; the DNA was not compared with TRBD2, the D call given in the table. TRBV21-1 is reported as a pseudogene. CDR3 length: 15 residues. The CDR3 DNA is TGTGCCAGCAGCACGACTAGCGGGGGGCCAGATACGCAGTATTTT. Its translation: CASSTTSGGPDTQYF.

The chain has TRBV10-2 and TRBJ2-7; 9 bases fit TRBD1. The CDR3 extends over 14 amino acids. The germline V gene encodes CDR1 WSHSY and CDR2 SAAADI. Trimming cost V 6 bases and J 5 bases; bases outside gene matches: 8. For the CDR3, the DNA is TGCGCCAGCAGCCCGGGACAGGGTACGCACGAGCAGTACTTC. The encoded protein is CASSPGQGTHEQYF.

J is TRBJ1-1 and V is TRBV5-6; 8 nucleotides match TRBD1. The CDR3 spans 14 residues. V lost 3 bases and J lost 7; bases outside the gene matches: 8. In germline, CDR1 is SGHDT, CDR2 YYEEEE. Here the CDR3 DNA reads TGTGCCAGCAGCTCACCGGGACAGGCGAATGAAGCTTTCTTT. It encodes CASSSPGQANEAFF.

The rearrangement uses TRBV2 and TRBJ2-1; a possible D gene is TRBD1 (6 bases). The germline V gene has CDR1 SNHLY and CDR2 FYNNEI. V lost 7 bases and J 1 base, leaving 14 bases between the germline ends. The CDR3 spans 15 residues. In nucleotides, the CDR3 is TGTGCCAGCACCCCCTGGACAGCTTCCTACAATGAGCAGTTCTTC. This gives the protein CASTPWTASYNEQFF.

The V call is TRBV6-5, the J call TRBJ1-3; unclear D gene. Trimming shortened V by 0 bases and J by 0 bases, and 9 bases separated the two germline ends. This CDR3 contains 16 residues. Germline V gives CDR1 MNHEY, CDR2 SVGAGI. Here the CDR3 reads CASSYSSGTSGNTIYF. The CDR3 DNA reads TGTGCCAGCAGTTACTCTTCAGGAACCTCTGGAAACACCATATATTTT.

The chain employs TRBV27 and TRBJ1-1; no clear D. V dropped 1 base and J dropped 1 base, with 7 bases sitting between them. Germline-derived CDR1 and CDR2 are MNHEY and SMNVEV (reference sequence). The CDR3 has 14 amino acids. CDR3 sequence: CASSLFDTNTEAFF. Here the CDR3 DNA reads TGTGCCAGCAGTTTATTTGACACGAACACTGAAGCTTTCTTT.

The CDR3 is CATSREDRGTGNTIYF. The CDR3 DNA follows: TGTGCCACCAGCAGAGAGGACAGGGGGACTGGAAACACCATATATTTT. This chain uses TRBV15 with TRBJ1-3; 10 bases align to TRBD1. Trimming cost V 0 bases and J 2 bases; bases outside gene matches: 1. The germline V gene has CDR1 LNHNV and CDR2 YYDKDF (reference sequence). The length of the CDR3 is 16 residues.

The chain has TRBV5-1 and TRBJ2-1; no clear D gene. This CDR3 is 14 amino acids long. Trimming shortened V by 4 bases and J by 6 bases, and 14 bases separated the two germline ends. The germline V gene encodes CDR1 SGHRS and CDR2 YFSETQ. Here the CDR3 reads CASSLVSSPNEQFF. In DNA form, the CDR3 reads TGCGCCAGCAGCCTGGTGTCCTCCCCCAATGAGCAGTTCTTC.